The next 8 T cell receptor beta chains were all read from a single sample in a study of blood T cell repertoires in COVID-19. Clones were read by immunoSEQ multiplex PCR, and TCRdb kept only the in-frame ones, dropping some. The table has 52,000 or so clones, about 83% seen once; the top ten hold 16%. The specimen was peripheral blood. Receptor source: a man aged 40-55 years with acute or convalescent COVID-19.

This clone turned up a few times. The V gene is TRBV19, the J gene TRBJ1-1; no clear D gene. CDR1 and CDR2 from the germline V gene are LNHDA and SQIVND (reference sequence). V was cut by 2 bases and J by 6 bases, with 10 bases left in between. There are 13 residues in the CDR3. The CDR3 bases are TGTGCCAGTAGTATATGGGGAGGCGCTGAAGCTTTCTTT. Translation gives CASSIWGGAEAFF.

The rearrangement uses TRBV15 and TRBJ1-5; 9 bases are shared with TRBD1. CDR3 length: 17 residues. CDR1 LNHNV and CDR2 YYDKDF come from the germline V gene (reference sequence). V shed 5 bases, J shed 0 bases, and the junction held 8 bases outside the gene matches. This chain's CDR3 is CATSGGQGTISNQPQHF. The CDR3 nucleotides are TGTGCCACCAGCGGTGGACAGGGGACAATTAGCAATCAGCCCCAGCATTTT.

The chain has TRBV5-1 and TRBJ2-5; 10 bases match TRBD2. Germline V gene lookup returns CDR1 SGHRS and CDR2 YFSETQ. This CDR3 has 14 amino acids. Germline trimming cut 4 bases from V and 2 bases from J; bases unmatched to any gene: 2. Written as DNA, the CDR3 is TGCGCCAGCAGCCGGACTAGCGGACAAGAGACCCAGTACTTC. It encodes CASSRTSGQETQYF. Using reference TRBV5-1 and TRBJ2-5 for the parts outside the CDR3, the full variable domain is KAGVTQTPRYLIKTRGQQVTLSCSPISGHRSVSWYQQTPGQGLQFLFEYFSETQRNKGNFPGRFSGRQFSNSRSEMNVSTLELGDSALYLCASSRTSGQETQYFGPGTRLLVL.

V usage is TRBV27 and J usage is TRBJ1-4; unclear D gene. CDR1 MNHEY and CDR2 SMNVEV come from the germline V gene (reference sequence). CDR3 length: 15 amino acids. Trimming shortened V by 3 bases and J by 0 bases, and 8 bases separated the two germline ends. The DNA of the CDR3 is TGTGCCAGCAGTTTTAGGAGCTCAACTAATGAAAAACTGTTTTTT. This sequence encodes CASSFRSSTNEKLFF.

V gene TRBV5-1 combines with J gene TRBJ1-5, with D possibly matching TRBD1 (6 bases). The CDR3 consists of 16 residues. Per germline, CDR1 SGHRS and CDR2 YFSETQ. The V end was cut by 4 bases, the J end by 2 bases, with 16 bases between. The chain's CDR3 is CASSPGPQGRNQPQHF. DNA of the CDR3: TGCGCCAGCAGCCCGGGTCCACAGGGTCGCAATCAGCCCCAGCATTTT.

This clone has more than one count but fewer than ten. The V and J genes are TRBV10-3 and TRBJ2-7; 9 bases fit TRBD2. This CDR3 region has 15 residues. V was clipped by 6 bases and J by 0 bases; unmatched bases: 6. Germline lookup yields CDR1 ENHRY and CDR2 SYGVKD. CDR3 loop: CAIRDPSGTSYEQYF. For the CDR3, the DNA is TGTGCCATCAGGGATCCTAGCGGGACCTCCTACGAGCAGTACTTC.

The J gene is TRBJ1-6, the V gene TRBV7-9; 9 nucleotides match TRBD1. V dropped 5 bases and J dropped 4; count of bases not matched to a gene: 9. Germline V gene data show CDR1 as SEHNR and CDR2 as FQNEAQ (reference sequence). The CDR3 is 17 amino acids. CDR3 nucleotide sequence: TGTGCCAGCAGCCGGACAGGGGACAACCCGTATAATTCACCCCTCCACTTT. Translated: CASSRTGDNPYNSPLHF.

This clone appeared once. This chain connects TRBV5-8 to TRBJ1-2; 9 positions match TRBD1. Per the germline V gene, CDR1 is SGHTS and CDR2 is YDEGEE. With 4 bases clipped from V and 2 bases from J, the junction kept 12 bases outside the gene matches. The CDR3 totals 17 residues. The CDR3 loop reads CASSLTGGARLNYGYTF. The CDR3 nucleotides read TGTGCCAGCAGCCTGACAGGGGGGGCGCGTTTAAACTATGGCTACACCTTC.